The clone carrying this T cell receptor beta chain is medium-sized (0.01 to 0.1%) in the sample. Its antigen is unidentified. Original data processing: What underpinned the distant-metastasis classifier for papillary thyroid cancer was the set of CDR3 differences across clinicopathological groups. Using MiXCR, TCRdb reanalyzed the PCR reads. The V and J calls were not made by the authors but by TCRdb's processing. Among tens of thousands of clones, 20% to 30% were seen once, and the ten largest hold around 5.5%. CDR3 length equals 15 residues. From germline, CDR1 is LNHDA and CDR2 SQIVND (reference sequence). V shed 4 bases and J 6 bases; nucleotides not matched to a gene: 6. The source of the sample is a study of metastatic and nonmetastatic thyroid tumors. Study information: Across blood and tumor or nodule tissue, repertoires from malignant and benign thyroid patients were compared with one another. Broader study findings: Significantly higher TCR beta diversity was reportedly seen in malignant thyroid tumors than benign nodules, in blood and tumor.

Before thyroid surgery, none of the patients had received any treatment. Sequencing was performed on blood. The chain joins TRBV19 to TRBJ1-6; 7 positions match TRBD1. The sequence derives from a female donor with papillary thyroid cancer or a benign thyroid nodule (not recorded which). Some clones in this sample may be carry-over from other donors' samples. As DNA, the CDR3 is TGTGCCAGTAGTAAAGGGGACAGTCTTAATTCACCCCTCCACTTT. It yields the protein CASSKGDSLNSPLHF.